Reported below is one TCR beta chain. The antigen remains unidentified. This sample was taken from a study of early T cells in non-severe SARS-CoV-2 infection. Across the study: Sequenced material consisted of bulk RNA (from unsorted whole blood), and chains were unpaired.

The TCR library protocol was used to attach unique molecular identifiers. These identifiers were attached to individual cDNA molecules. TCRdb re-derived calls from the 5' RACE reads in MiXCR, one entry per CDR3 protein. The sample has under 60,000 distinct CDR3 sequences; around 9% are singletons. Study outcomes and limitations: Reliance on VDJdb matching favored anti-spike CD8 responses; private and CD4 specificities were missed.

The sequence came from an adult who was a healthcare worker with PCR-confirmed SARS-CoV-2 infection or an uninfected control (not recorded which). The sample consisted of whole blood.

CDR3 coding DNA: TGTGCCTTAGGGACCGACAGGGGGGATGGCTACACCTTC. Its translation is CALGTDRGDGYTF. The genes are TRBV30 and TRBJ1-2; 9 positions match TRBD1. This CDR3 spans 13 amino acids. The ends lost 7 bases at V and 6 bases at J; junction bases unmatched: 9. Germline V CDR1 and CDR2: GTSNPN, SVGIG (reference sequence).